These T cell receptor beta chains were read from a single sample in a study of T cells after yellow fever vaccination. TCRdb ran MiXCR on the 5' RACE reads and lists one entry per CDR3 protein. This sample has some 300,000 distinct CDR3 sequences, with roughly 9% found just once. The input for sequencing was CD4+ T cells sorted from PBMCs, taken 5 days after the yellow fever booster vaccination. All receptors derive from a man younger than 35 who received the YFV17D yellow fever vaccine. The CDR3 runs from the conserved cysteine through the conserved F or W. D genes are given only for firm matches. Clone sizes are given selectively: once, few, many, or a class where the clone is expanded.

>.|.|TRBV18|TRBJ1-1
CASSGPFGTVNTEAFF
TGTGCCAGCTCAGGACCGTTTGGAACGGTAAACACTGAAGCTTTCTTT
>.|few|TRBV7-3|TRBJ2-3
CASSLLLPTDTQYF
TGTGCCAGCAGCTTACTGTTACCCACAGATACGCAGTATTTT
>TRBD1|.|TRBV4-2|TRBJ2-3
CASSQGGQGMDTQYF
TGTGCCAGCAGCCAAGGTGGACAGGGTATGGATACGCAGTATTTT
>TRBD2|many|TRBV7-2|TRBJ2-3
CASSIPPGRGGRNTQYF
TGTGCCAGCAGCATACCCCCGGGGCGGGGGGGCCGTAATACGCAGTATTTT
>TRBD1|.|TRBV20-1|TRBJ2-2
CSARDPMGQVTGELF
TGCAGTGCTAGAGATCCAATGGGACAGGTGACCGGGGAGCTGTTT
>TRBD1|few|TRBV7-2|TRBJ1-5
CASSPGTGSQPQHF
TGTGCCAGCAGCCCAGGGACAGGGAGTCAGCCCCAGCATTTT
>TRBD1|.|TRBV19|TRBJ1-1
CASSKQGVELAFF
TGTGCCAGTAGCAAACAGGGGGTCGAGTTAGCTTTCTTT
>.|few|TRBV3-1|TRBJ1-1
CASSPRAIPEAFF
TGTGCCAGCAGCCCACGCGCGATCCCCGAAGCTTTCTTT
>TRBD1|.|TRBV2|TRBJ2-4
CASSTTGAKNIQYF
TGTGCCAGCAGTACGACAGGGGCCAAAAACATTCAGTACTTC
>.|.|TRBV3-1|TRBJ2-5
CASSQAPGGRETQYF
TGTGCCAGCAGCCAAGCCCCAGGGGGGCGAGAGACCCAGTACTTC
>.|many|TRBV7-2|TRBJ2-2
CASSLGSAGELFF
TGTGCCAGCAGCTTAGGGTCGGCCGGGGAGCTGTTTTTT
>.|few|TRBV4-2|TRBJ1-4
CASSQDRIVREKLFF
TGTGCCAGCAGCCAAGATCGTATAGTCAGAGAAAAACTGTTTTTT
>.|many|TRBV12-3/TRBV12-4|TRBJ1-6
CASSFEGVNSPLHF
TGTGCCAGCAGTTTCGAAGGGGTTAATTCACCCCTCCACTTT
>TRBD1|few|TRBV6-1|TRBJ1-1
CAGGDRVNTEAFF
TGTGCCGGGGGGGACAGGGTAAACACTGAAGCTTTCTTT
>.|.|TRBV5-5|TRBJ2-3
CASHGGTADTQYF
TGTGCCAGCCATGGAGGGACTGCAGATACGCAGTATTTT
>TRBD2|many|TRBV9|TRBJ2-3
CASSVGSLAGSDTQYF
TGTGCCAGCAGCGTAGGATCACTAGCGGGTTCAGATACGCAGTATTTT
>.|few|TRBV2|TRBJ2-3
CASSAGQWEGDTQYF
TGTGCCAGCAGTGCAGGACAGTGGGAGGGAGATACGCAGTATTTT
>TRBD1|.|TRBV9|TRBJ1-4
CASSVAGGQLNEKLFF
TGTGCCAGCAGCGTAGCTGGGGGACAGCTTAATGAAAAACTGTTTTTT
>.|.|TRBV12-3/TRBV12-4|TRBJ1-2
CASKLQRLDSYGYTF
TGTGCCAGCAAGCTTCAAAGACTGGACAGCTATGGCTACACCTTC
>.|few|TRBV5-1|TRBJ2-1
CASSSARAGLEQFF
TGCGCCAGCAGCTCAGCGAGGGCGGGTCTTGAGCAGTTCTTC
>.|few|TRBV5-1|TRBJ2-1
CASSFSWSSYNEQFF
TGCGCCAGCAGCTTTTCTTGGAGCTCCTACAATGAGCAGTTCTTC
>.|few|TRBV7-9|TRBJ1-2
CASSLTPELTRGYTF
TGTGCCAGCAGCTTAACCCCAGAGCTAACTAGAGGCTACACCTTC
>TRBD1|few|TRBV7-6|TRBJ2-5
CASSHHGTGVETQYF
TGTGCCAGCAGCCACCACGGGACAGGGGTAGAGACCCAGTACTTC
>.|.|TRBV11-2|TRBJ2-6
CASSALGADRSSGANVLTF
TGTGCCAGCAGCGCTCTTGGGGCGGACAGAAGCTCTGGGGCCAACGTCCTGACTTTC
>.|.|TRBV2|TRBJ1-5
CASSTQGTARRAQHF
TGTGCCAGCAGCACCCAGGGGACGGCTCGAAGGGCCCAGCATTTT
>.|few|TRBV19|TRBJ2-1
CASRSQSSSNEQFF
TGTGCCAGTAGATCGCAGTCTTCGTCCAATGAGCAGTTCTTC
>TRBD1|.|TRBV29-1|TRBJ1-4
CSVEDTGAREKLFF
TGCAGCGTTGAAGATACAGGGGCGAGAGAAAAACTGTTTTTT
>.|.|TRBV2|TRBJ2-7
CASSGDGTYEQYF
TGTGCCAGCAGTGGAGACGGGACATACGAGCAGTACTTC
>.|few|TRBV24-1|TRBJ1-5
CATSDPREGSNQPQHF
TGTGCCACCAGTGACCCCCGGGAGGGCTCGAATCAGCCCCAGCATTTT
>TRBD1|many|TRBV7-2|TRBJ1-4
CASSLRGPTNEKLFF
TGTGCCAGCAGCCTCAGGGGGCCGACTAATGAAAAACTGTTTTTT
>TRBD2|few|TRBV4-1|TRBJ2-1
CASSQLDMGLAVYNEQFF
TGCGCCAGCAGCCAACTAGATATGGGACTAGCGGTCTACAATGAGCAGTTCTTC
>.|.|TRBV18|TRBJ2-2
CASSPRSTGELFF
TGTGCCAGCTCACCTAGGAGCACCGGGGAGCTGTTTTTT
>.|.|TRBV28|TRBJ2-1
CASSFNSPNEQFF
TGTGCCAGCAGTTTCAATTCACCGAATGAGCAGTTCTTC
>.|few|TRBV7-2|TRBJ1-2
CASSAEVSSTF
TGTGCCAGCAGCGCTGAGGTTTCCTCCACCTTC
>TRBD2|few|TRBV6-5|TRBJ2-7
CASSYVRGASYEQYF
TGTGCCAGCAGTTACGTGCGGGGGGCCTCCTACGAGCAGTACTTC
>.|.|TRBV14|TRBJ1-3
CASSPRLGSGNTIYF
TGTGCCAGCAGCCCCCGCTTGGGCTCTGGAAACACCATATATTTT
>.|few|TRBV10-3|TRBJ2-2
CAISELTDTGELFF
TGTGCCATCAGTGAGCTTACGGACACCGGGGAGCTGTTTTTT
>TRBD1|.|TRBV2|TRBJ2-1
CASRPGQGLNEQFF
TGTGCCAGCAGACCGGGACAGGGGCTTAATGAGCAGTTCTTC
>TRBD2|many|TRBV4-3|TRBJ2-7
CASSQGIGRGASYEQYF
TGCGCCAGCAGCCAAGGCATTGGGCGGGGGGCATCCTACGAGCAGTACTTC
>.|.|TRBV20-1|TRBJ1-1
CSARVGGTTEAFF
TGCAGTGCTAGGGTTGGGGGGACCACTGAAGCTTTCTTT
>TRBD2|.|TRBV30|TRBJ2-3
CAWSVLGGLAGGNTQYF
TGTGCCTGGAGTGTACTAGGAGGGCTAGCGGGGGGGAATACGCAGTATTTT
>.|few|TRBV15|TRBJ1-2
CATSGDGGPYGYTF
TGTGCCACCAGCGGCGACGGGGGGCCATATGGCTACACCTTC
>.|.|TRBV7-9|TRBJ1-1
CASSLTRGGNTEAFF
TGTGCCAGCAGCTTAACGCGGGGGGGGAACACTGAAGCTTTCTTT
>.|many|TRBV14|TRBJ2-4
CASSQGPLNIQYF
TGTGCCAGCAGCCAAGGGCCGCTAAACATTCAGTACTTC
>TRBD1|many|TRBV4-3|TRBJ1-1
CASSRATGLGTEAFF
TGCGCCAGCAGCCGAGCGACAGGGCTCGGCACTGAAGCTTTCTTT
>.|few|TRBV6-5|TRBJ2-1
CASSGLPGPTQNEQFF
TGTGCCAGCAGTGGGCTACCGGGTCCTACTCAAAATGAGCAGTTCTTC
>TRBD1|.|TRBV24-1|TRBJ1-1
CATSAIWGQGNLQNTEAFF
TGTGCCACCAGTGCGATTTGGGGACAGGGAAATCTACAGAACACTGAAGCTTTCTTT
>TRBD1|few|TRBV28|TRBJ1-3
CASRSTGAGNTIYF
TGTGCCAGCAGATCAACAGGGGCTGGAAACACCATATATTTT
>.|few|TRBV5-1|TRBJ2-1
CASSLGSGGYNEQFF
TGCGCCAGCAGCTTGGGTAGCGGAGGCTACAATGAGCAGTTCTTC
>.|.|TRBV7-2|TRBJ1-2
CASSPHRDTNYGYTF
TGTGCCAGCAGCCCCCACAGGGATACCAACTATGGCTACACCTTC
>.|few|TRBV7-2|TRBJ1-1
CASTWGGTEAFF
TGTGCCAGCACCTGGGGGGGCACTGAAGCTTTCTTT
>TRBD1|few|TRBV7-2|TRBJ1-5
CASSLVGTGKPQHF
TGTGCCAGCAGCTTAGTGGGGACAGGGAAACCCCAGCATTTT
>TRBD1|.|TRBV29-1|TRBJ1-2
CRIRDRGRHGYGYTF
TGCAGAATCCGGGACAGGGGGCGGCACGGCTATGGCTACACCTTC
>.|few|TRBV5-4|TRBJ2-2
CASSLGPPLFPGELFF
TGTGCCAGCAGCTTGGGACCACCCTTGTTTCCCGGGGAGCTGTTTTTT
>.|many|TRBV7-2|TRBJ2-4
CASSRQVQRDIQYF
TGTGCCAGCAGCAGGCAGGTGCAGCGGGACATTCAGTACTTC
>TRBD1|many|TRBV20-1|TRBJ2-7
CSAREIGGRAYEQYF
TGCAGTGCTAGAGAGATAGGGGGCCGCGCCTACGAGCAGTACTTC
>TRBD2|few|TRBV20-1|TRBJ2-1
CSARGTSGGPLFDEQFF
TGCAGTGCTAGAGGGACTAGCGGGGGGCCCCTCTTCGATGAGCAGTTCTTC
>.|many|TRBV20-1|TRBJ1-1
CSTYPRGRADTEAFF
TGCAGTACTTACCCAAGAGGGAGGGCAGACACTGAAGCTTTCTTT
>.|few|TRBV6-2/TRBV6-3|TRBJ1-4
CASSWTLDAKLFF
TGTGCCAGCAGCTGGACCTTAGACGCGAAACTGTTTTTT